These 8 T cell receptor beta chains originate from one sample sequenced in a study of vaccination and CD4 T cells after COVID-19. CD4+ T cells that had been cultured provided DNA sequenced with the Oncomine TCR Beta short-read assay. TCRdb fed the PCR reads into MiXCR, producing one record per CDR3 protein. In the table there are approximately 22,000 distinct CDR3 sequences, around a third of which are singletons. Time point denoted: late sampling 161 to 241 days after vaccination in a few convalescent patients. Noted treatment: approximately nine-day PBMC culture with coronavirus spike peptide pools or control peptides (ViraFEST assay). Their recognized antigens are unknown. Sample: CD4+ T cells from blood, cultured in vitro, taken about 7 months after SARS-CoV-2 vaccination. The receptors come from a human donor who had recovered from COVID-19.

This clonotype was detected only a few times. The rearrangement joins TRBV2 to TRBJ2-7; D is perhaps TRBD2 (5 bases). The germline V gene encodes CDR1 SNHLY and CDR2 FYNNEI. The ends were cut back, 4 bases at V and 4 bases at J, with 17 bases in the middle. The CDR3 covers 15 residues. CDR3 sequence: CASSGSVTNYYEQYF. In DNA, the CDR3 is TGTGCCAGCAGTGGGTCGGTGACTAACTATTACGAGCAGTACTTC.

The rearrangement uses TRBV30 and TRBJ1-1, with a tentative D call TRBD1 (5 bases). The CDR3 is 12 residues long. Trimming took off 5 bases at V and 3 bases at J, with 10 bases between the two ends. Germline CDR1 reads GTSNPN; CDR2 reads SVGIG (reference sequence). The CDR3 DNA reads TGTGCCTGGTCGACAGTTTACACTGAAGCTTTCTTT. Translation: CAWSTVYTEAFF.

This clonotype was observed a few times. V gene TRBV5-4 combines with J gene TRBJ2-5; D is tentatively TRBD1 or TRBD2 (5 bases each). In germline, CDR1 is SGHNT, CDR2 YYREEE (reference sequence). This CDR3 has 16 residues. V was pared by 3 bases and J by 2 bases, with 17 bases between. DNA for the CDR3: TGTGCCAGCAGCTCGGGGATCCGGGGACGGCAAGAGACCCAGTACTTC. This encodes CASSSGIRGRQETQYF.

The chain is built from TRBV28 and TRBJ1-2; a possible D gene is TRBD1 (5 bases). Germline CDR1 and CDR2: MDHEN and SYDVKM. This CDR3 has 14 amino acids. Trimming removed 4 bases at V and 1 base at J, with 10 bases between. This CDR3 reads CASSSGGFNYGYTF. The CDR3 region has the DNA TGTGCCAGCAGTTCGGGGGGATTTAACTATGGCTACACCTTC.

This clonotype is large. The gene calls are TRBV19 and TRBJ1-5; D not resolved. Germline CDR1 reads LNHDA; CDR2 reads SQIVND (reference sequence). V was cut by 3 bases and J by 4 bases, with 13 bases left in between. The CDR3 extends over 15 amino acids. The CDR3 DNA follows: TGTGCCAGTAGTATCGTGGAAAGTATGAATCAGCCCCAGCATTTT. It yields the protein CASSIVESMNQPQHF. The variable domain in full, with the rest retrieved from reference TRBV19 and TRBJ1-5, is DGGITQSPKYLFRKEGQNVTLSCEQNLNHDAMYWYRQDPGQGLRLIYYSQIVNDFQKGDIAEGYSVSREKKESFPLTVTSAQKNPTAFYLCASSIVESMNQPQHFGDGTRLSIL.

This clonotype came up a few times. The rearrangement links TRBV20-1 to TRBJ2-3; 7 positions match TRBD2. Looked up from germline, CDR1 is DFQATT and CDR2 is SNEGSKA (reference sequence). This CDR3 region has 15 residues. The ends lost 0 bases at V and 6 bases at J; junction bases unmatched: 9. The CDR3 bases are TGCAGTGCTAGAGATTGGAGCGGGGTAGTTGATACGCAGTATTTT. Translation gives CSARDWSGVVDTQYF.

The chain uses TRBV19 and TRBJ2-7; 8 nucleotides agree with TRBD2. This CDR3 spans 19 amino acids. The junction had 17 bases not matched to a gene; V was cut back by 1 base and J by 3 bases. CDR1 and CDR2 from the germline V gene are LNHDA and SQIVND (reference sequence). CDR3 sequence: CASSIVGAGAVTVNYEQYF. The CDR3 DNA follows: TGTGCCAGTAGTATAGTGGGAGCGGGAGCGGTCACGGTTAACTACGAGCAGTACTTC.

This clonotype showed up just a few times. This chain links TRBV19 with TRBJ2-3; D unresolved. Between the trimmed V and J ends, which lost 3 bases and 7 bases, there was a span of 8 bases. The CDR3 runs 12 residues. Germline-derived CDR1 and CDR2 are LNHDA and SQIVND (reference sequence). The CDR3 DNA follows: TGTGCCAGTAGTATCGGGCTCAATACGCAGTATTTT. It specifies CASSIGLNTQYF.